This TCR beta chain came from a study of blood T cell repertoires in COVID-19. Study information: Samples taken during acute and convalescent COVID-19 were collected in the United States, Italy and Spain. PBMCs, B-cell-depleted T cells, or T cells provided the cDNA or gDNA that made up the material.

A single count supports this clone. Authors' analysis steps: How many nucleated cells were present was estimated from reference gene primer amplification. Libraries were prepared by immunoSEQ multiplex PCR; TCRdb keeps only in-frame clonotypes and omits some of them. V, J and clone size are those of that table, while D and trimming were read from the DNA. The profile covers 100,000 to 150,000 clones, with roughly 80% appearing a single time and about a sixth taken by the ten largest. V lost 3 bases and J lost 8, with 20 bases in between. Germline lookup yields CDR1 SNHLY and CDR2 FYNNEI. The CDR3 consists of 16 residues.

V and J are TRBV2 and TRBJ1-5; D perhaps matches TRBD1 (5 bases). Material: peripheral blood. This receptor was taken from an elderly woman with acute or convalescent COVID-19. The CDR3 nucleotides read TGTGCCAGCAGTGAGGAAAATGTCAGGGATTGGAAGCCCCAGCATTTT. Protein product: CASSEENVRDWKPQHF. The complete variable domain, with remaining parts taken from reference TRBV2 and TRBJ1-5, reads EPEVTQTPSHQVTQMGQEVILRCVPISNHLYFYWYRQILGQKVEFLVSFYNNEISEKSEIFDDQFSVERPDGSNFTLKIRSTKLEDSAMYFCASSEENVRDWKPQHFGDGTRLSIL.